This T cell receptor (beta chain) came from a study of blood T cell repertoires in COVID-19. In the study overall: Sample material is recorded as cDNA or gDNA derived from T cells, B-cell-depleted T cells, or PBMCs.

Original processing methods: How many nucleated cells were present was estimated from reference gene primer amplification. The data were produced by immunoSEQ multiplex PCR, yet TCRdb's version contains in-frame clones alone and is incomplete. The V and J calls and clone size were taken over from that table, and D and trimming were inferred from the DNA. The table shows roughly 240,000 clones, with roughly four fifths occurring only once. Cohorts were assigned according to the clinical history that participants reported. There are 15 residues in the CDR3. The germline gives CDR1 LNHDA, CDR2 SQIVND (reference sequence). V shed 4 bases and J 4 bases; nucleotides not matched to a gene: 4.

The chain combines TRBV19 with TRBJ1-5; TRBD1 aligns across 10 bases. Sequencing used PBMCs or T cells enriched from blood (not recorded which). This sequence was found in a woman in her 40s who had been exposed to COVID-19. The CDR3 region is CASSRGQGVNQPQHF. CDR3 DNA sequence: TGTGCCAGTAGTAGAGGACAGGGGGTTAATCAGCCCCAGCATTTT.